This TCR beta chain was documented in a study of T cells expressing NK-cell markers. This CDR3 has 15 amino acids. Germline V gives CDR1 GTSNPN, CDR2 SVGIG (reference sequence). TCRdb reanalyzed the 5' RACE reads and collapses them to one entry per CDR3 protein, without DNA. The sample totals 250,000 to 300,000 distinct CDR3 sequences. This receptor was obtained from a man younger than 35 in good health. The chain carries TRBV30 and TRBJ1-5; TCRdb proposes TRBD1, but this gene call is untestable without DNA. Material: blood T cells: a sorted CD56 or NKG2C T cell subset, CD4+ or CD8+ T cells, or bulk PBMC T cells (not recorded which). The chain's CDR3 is CAWSSGPQGGQPQHF.